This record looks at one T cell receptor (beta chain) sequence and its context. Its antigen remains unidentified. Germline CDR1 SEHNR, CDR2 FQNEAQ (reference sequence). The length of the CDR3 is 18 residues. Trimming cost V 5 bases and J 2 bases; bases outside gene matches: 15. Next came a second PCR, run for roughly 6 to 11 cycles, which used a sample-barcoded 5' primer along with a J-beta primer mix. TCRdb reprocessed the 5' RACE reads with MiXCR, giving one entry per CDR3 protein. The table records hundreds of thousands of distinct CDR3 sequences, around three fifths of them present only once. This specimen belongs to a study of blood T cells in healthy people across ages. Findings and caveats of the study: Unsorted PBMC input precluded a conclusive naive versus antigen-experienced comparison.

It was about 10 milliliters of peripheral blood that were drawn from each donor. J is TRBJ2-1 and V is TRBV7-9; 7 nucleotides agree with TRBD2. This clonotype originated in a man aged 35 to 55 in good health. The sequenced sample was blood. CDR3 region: CASSPGSMGREAYNEQFF. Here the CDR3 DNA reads TGTGCCAGCAGCCCCGGCTCAATGGGGAGGGAGGCCTACAATGAGCAGTTCTTC.